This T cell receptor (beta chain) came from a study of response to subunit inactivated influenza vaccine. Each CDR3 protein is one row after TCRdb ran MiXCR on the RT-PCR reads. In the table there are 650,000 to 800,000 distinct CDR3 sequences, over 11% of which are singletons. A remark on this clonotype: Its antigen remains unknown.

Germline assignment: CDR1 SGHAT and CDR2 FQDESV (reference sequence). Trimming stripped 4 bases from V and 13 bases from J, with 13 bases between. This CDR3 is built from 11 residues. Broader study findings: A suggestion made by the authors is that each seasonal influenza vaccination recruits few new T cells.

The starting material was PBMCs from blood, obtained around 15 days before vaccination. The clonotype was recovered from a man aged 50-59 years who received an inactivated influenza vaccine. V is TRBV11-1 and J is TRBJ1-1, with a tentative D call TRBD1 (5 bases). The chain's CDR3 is CASSYQGGGFF. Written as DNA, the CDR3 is TGTGCCAGCAGCTACCAAGGTGGGGGTTTCTTT.